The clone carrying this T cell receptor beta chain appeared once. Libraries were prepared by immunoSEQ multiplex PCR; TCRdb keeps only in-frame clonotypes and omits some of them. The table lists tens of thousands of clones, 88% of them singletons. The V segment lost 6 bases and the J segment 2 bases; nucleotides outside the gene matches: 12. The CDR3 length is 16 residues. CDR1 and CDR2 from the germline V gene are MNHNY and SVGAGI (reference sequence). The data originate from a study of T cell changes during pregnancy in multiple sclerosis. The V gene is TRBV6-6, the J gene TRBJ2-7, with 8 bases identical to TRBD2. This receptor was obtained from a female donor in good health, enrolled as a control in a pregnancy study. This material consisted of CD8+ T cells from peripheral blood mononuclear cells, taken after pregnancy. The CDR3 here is CASSYEVRGETYEQYF. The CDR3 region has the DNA TGTGCCAGCAGCTACGAGGTGCGGGGGGAAACCTACGAGCAGTACTTC.